This TCR beta chain was sequenced for a study of T cells in Graves' hyperthyroidism and ophthalmopathy. Germline V gene lookup returns CDR1 SGDLS and CDR2 YYNGEE. With 1 base clipped from V and 5 bases from J, the junction kept 7 bases outside the gene matches. The CDR3 has 16 residues. RNA transcripts yielded amplified TCR beta CDR3 regions. The HTBI primer set served for first-round RT-PCR of the TCR CDR3. One entry per CDR3 protein, called by TCRdb with MiXCR from the multiplex PCR reads. The sample consists of under 650,000 distinct CDR3 sequences, roughly 15% of them appearing once. The clonotype was recovered from a woman aged 25 to 39 with Graves' hyperthyroidism. The material sequenced was blood. The V call is TRBV9, the J call TRBJ1-1; TRBD1 matches at 11 bases. CDR3 bases: TGTGCCAGCAGCGTATCCGGGACAGGGGGTCGGACTGAAGCTTTCTTT. It encodes CASSVSGTGGRTEAFF.